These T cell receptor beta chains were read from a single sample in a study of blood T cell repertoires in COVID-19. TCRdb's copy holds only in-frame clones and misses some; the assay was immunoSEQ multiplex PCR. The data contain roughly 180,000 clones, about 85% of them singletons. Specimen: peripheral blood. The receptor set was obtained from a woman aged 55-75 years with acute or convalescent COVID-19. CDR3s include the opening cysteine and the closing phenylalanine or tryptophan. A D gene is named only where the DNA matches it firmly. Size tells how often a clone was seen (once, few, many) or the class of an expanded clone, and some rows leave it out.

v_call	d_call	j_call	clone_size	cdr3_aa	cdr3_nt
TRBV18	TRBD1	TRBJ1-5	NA	CASSPRQGMRGQPQHF	TGTGCCAGCTCACCCCGACAGGGAATGAGGGGACAGCCCCAGCATTTT
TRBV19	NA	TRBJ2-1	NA	CASSIGPGRNEQFF	TGTGCCAGTAGTATCGGCCCAGGGCGCAATGAGCAGTTCTTC
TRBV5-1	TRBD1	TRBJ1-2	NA	CASSLVSTGQGMESGYTF	TGCGCCAGCAGCTTAGTATCGACCGGACAGGGTATGGAATCGGGCTACACCTTC
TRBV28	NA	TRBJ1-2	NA	CASSFPLGLNYGYTF	TGTGCCAGCAGTTTTCCCTTGGGACTTAACTATGGCTACACCTTC
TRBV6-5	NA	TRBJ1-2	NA	CASSSGDYGYTF	TGTGCCAGCAGTTCAGGGGACTATGGCTACACCTTC
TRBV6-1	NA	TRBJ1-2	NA	CASSERWSGANYGYTF	TGTGCCAGCAGTGAAAGATGGTCAGGGGCTAACTATGGCTACACCTTC
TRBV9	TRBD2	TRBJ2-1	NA	CASSVAAGEAGEQFF	TGTGCCAGCAGCGTAGCGGCGGGAGAGGCTGGTGAGCAGTTCTTC
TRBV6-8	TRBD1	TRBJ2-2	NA	CASSATGGNTGELFF	TGTGCCAGCAGCGCGACAGGGGGCAACACCGGGGAGCTGTTTTTT
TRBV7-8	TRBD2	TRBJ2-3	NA	CASRHRLAGGPDTQYF	TGTGCCAGCAGACATAGACTAGCGGGAGGGCCAGATACGCAGTATTTT
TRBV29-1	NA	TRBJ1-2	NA	CSVDLQVVGGYTF	TGCAGCGTTGACCTACAGGTGGTTGGGGGCTACACCTTC
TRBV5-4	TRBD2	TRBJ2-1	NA	CASSNGLANMGEQFF	TGTGCCAGCAGCAACGGACTAGCGAACATGGGTGAGCAGTTCTTC
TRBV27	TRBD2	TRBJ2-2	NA	CASRPGLGSTGELFF	TGTGCCAGCAGGCCGGGACTAGGCAGCACCGGGGAGCTGTTTTTT
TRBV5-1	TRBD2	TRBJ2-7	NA	CASGSGRVSYEQYF	TGCGCCAGCGGAAGCGGGAGGGTATCCTACGAGCAGTACTTC
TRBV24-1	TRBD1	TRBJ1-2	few	CATSPRPGQGYYGYTF	TGTGCCACCAGTCCCCGACCGGGACAGGGTTACTATGGCTACACCTTC
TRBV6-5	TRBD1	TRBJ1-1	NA	CASSYAGQLEAFF	TGTGCCAGCAGTTACGCGGGACAGCTTGAAGCTTTCTTT
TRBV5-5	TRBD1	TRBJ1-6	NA	CASSLTGGETSPLHF	TGTGCCAGCAGCTTGACAGGGGGCGAGACTTCACCCCTCCACTTT
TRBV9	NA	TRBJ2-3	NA	CASSVVVGTDTQYF	TGTGCCAGCAGCGTAGTCGTCGGGACAGATACGCAGTATTTT
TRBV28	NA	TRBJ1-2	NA	CASSSQTVVYGYTF	TGTGCCAGCAGTTCACAGACAGTCGTCTATGGCTACACCTTC
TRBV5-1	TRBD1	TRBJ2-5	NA	CASSLMTGPQETQYF	TGCGCCAGCAGCTTGATGACAGGGCCCCAAGAGACCCAGTACTTC
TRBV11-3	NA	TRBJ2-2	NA	CASSLAGRSNTGELFF	TGTGCCAGCAGCCTCGCGGGACGGTCGAACACCGGGGAGCTGTTTTTT
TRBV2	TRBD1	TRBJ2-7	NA	CASSRDRGNYEQYF	TGTGCCAGCAGTAGGGACAGGGGGAACTACGAGCAGTACTTC
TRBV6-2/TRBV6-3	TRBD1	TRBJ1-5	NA	CASSYYRDSFGGQPQHF	TGTGCCAGCAGTTACTACCGGGACAGCTTCGGTGGACAGCCCCAGCATTTT
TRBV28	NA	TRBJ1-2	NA	CASSSSGPYGYTF	TGTGCCAGCAGTTCTTCAGGGCCTTATGGCTACACCTTC
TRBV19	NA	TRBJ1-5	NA	CASSIFQSNQPQHF	TGTGCCAGTAGTATTTTCCAGAGCAATCAGCCCCAGCATTTT
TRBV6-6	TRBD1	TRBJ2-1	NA	CASSYSGTGLQEQFF	TGTGCCAGCAGTTACTCCGGGACAGGGCTTCAGGAGCAGTTCTTC
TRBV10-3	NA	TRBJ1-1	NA	CAIIEQAGAEAFF	TGTGCCATCATAGAACAGGCGGGAGCTGAAGCTTTCTTT
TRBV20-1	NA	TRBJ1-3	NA	CSASIRGTSGNTIYF	TGCAGTGCTAGTATACGGGGGACCTCTGGAAACACCATATATTTT
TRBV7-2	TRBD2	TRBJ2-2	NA	CASAPTSGGGELFF	TGTGCCAGCGCCCCTACTAGCGGAGGCGGGGAGCTGTTTTTT
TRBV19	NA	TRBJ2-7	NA	CATQARGHEQYF	TGTGCCACCCAAGCCAGAGGGCACGAGCAGTACTTC
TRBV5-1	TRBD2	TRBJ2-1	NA	CASSSPGGAGERNEQFF	TGCGCCAGCAGCTCCCCGGGGGGAGCGGGAGAACGGAATGAGCAGTTCTTC
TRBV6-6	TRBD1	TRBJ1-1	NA	CASSYTPAGGNTEAFF	TGTGCCAGCAGTTATACCCCTGCAGGGGGGAACACTGAAGCTTTCTTT
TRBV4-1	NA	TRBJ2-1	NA	CASSQGTAKAEQFF	TGCGCCAGCAGCCAAGGAACAGCCAAGGCGGAGCAGTTCTTC
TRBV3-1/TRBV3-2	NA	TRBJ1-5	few	CASSQDRVQPQHF	TGTGCCAGCAGCCAAGATCGGGTGCAGCCCCAGCATTTT
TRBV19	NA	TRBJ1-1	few	CASSIGYGNEAFF	TGTGCCAGTAGTATCGGGTACGGCAATGAAGCTTTCTTT
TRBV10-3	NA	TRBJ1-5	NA	CAISESGAGNQPQHF	TGTGCCATCAGTGAGTCGGGGGCGGGCAATCAGCCCCAGCATTTT
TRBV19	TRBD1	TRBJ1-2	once	CASSMTGTGRGYGYTF	TGTGCCAGTAGTATGACCGGGACAGGCCGAGGCTATGGCTACACCTTC
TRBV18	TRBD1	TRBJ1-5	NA	CASSSQGSNQPQHF	TGTGCCAGCTCGTCACAGGGGAGCAATCAGCCCCAGCATTTT
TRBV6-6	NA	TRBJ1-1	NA	CASSRGEAFF	TGTGCCAGCAGCCGCGGGGAAGCTTTCTTT